This TCR beta chain appears in the sequencing data of a study of blood T cell repertoires in COVID-19 (dated by TCRdb to the early 2020s). The study in broad terms: Samples covering the acute and convalescent phases of COVID-19 were provided by collaborators in the United States, Italy and Spain. Sample metadata almost always included a de-identified subject ID, COVID-19 status, age in years and sex. Samples came from the ongoing ImmuneRACE study (first 160 participants) plus 1,254 subjects from 6 global collaborators. A freely available public database, intended as a resource for researchers studying the immune response to SARS-CoV-2, is where the repertoires were released. Where available, HLA class I and class II types were obtained from metadata supplied by the sample provider rather than from assay-based typing. The prospective study material was composed of cDNA or gDNA derived from T cells, B-cell-depleted T cells, or PBMCs. Deeply sampled blood TCRbeta repertoires from subjects exposed to, actively infected with, or recovered from COVID-19 were included in the dataset.

This clone showed up just once. Its antigen remains unidentified. No quality values exist for individual bases; no much larger clone is one base distant. Each collaborating institution followed its own protocols to collect whole blood in K2EDTA tubes. Collaborator samples were shipped for TCRbeta analysis as frozen whole blood, isolated PBMCs, or DNA extracted from either sample type. TCRbeta CDR3 regions were amplified from genomic DNA using the immunoSEQ Assay, a bias-controlled multiplex PCR. The original pipeline was this. The number of nucleated cells in each sample was estimated from the amplification of reference gene primers within the assay. Sequence reads were collapsed and filtered to measure the absolute abundance of every unique TCRbeta CDR3 rearrangement. For each sample, productive Simpson clonality was calculated by taking the square root of Simpson's diversity index across productive rearrangements. The table comes from immuneACCESS by way of TCRdb, which keeps in-frame sequences with V and J called. Part of the clones is missing from these tables; in studies checked, under half for an unresolved V gene and the rest for unknown reasons. V, J and clone size are taken as reported in that table, and D and trimming were inferred from the DNA itself. For this sample the table gives about 74,000 clones, of which about 84% were detected only once. Together, the top ten hold roughly 16% of the sample.

What the research found in general, with its limitations: How much clinical and demographic metadata was included differed by source and by participant, and the metadata was provided uncurated.

Sequencing used peripheral blood. This clonotype was sampled from a human donor in a cohort sampled during active COVID-19.

The DNA sequence is TGTGCCAGCAGCCAGGGACAGGGAAATGGAAACACCATATATTTT. This codes for CASSQGQGNGNTIYF. The sequence joins TRBV9 to TRBJ1-3; TRBD1 agrees with 9 junctional bases. Trimming leaves V shorter by 4 bases and J shorter by 3 bases, with the junction holding 5 bases beyond the gene matches. The CDR3, from cysteine to phenylalanine, totals 15 residues. Solely the CDR3 DNA is kept, with 45 bases framed from the first base. CDR1 is given as SGDLS and CDR2 as YYNGEE, both from the germline V gene.